These 27 T cell receptor beta chains were all obtained from the same sample, sequenced in a study of blood T cell repertoires in COVID-19. Sequencing used immunoSEQ multiplex PCR; TCRdb keeps in-frame clones, though not all of them. The table shows 200,000 to 250,000 clones, with about 84% occurring only once. The sample was peripheral blood. Every receptor here comes from a woman older than 75 with COVID-19, enrolled during active disease.

This chain joins TRBV5-1 and TRBJ1-2; TRBD1 matches 7 bases. CDR1 SGHRS and CDR2 YFSETQ come from the germline V gene. The V gene end was trimmed by 0 bases and the J gene end by 8 bases; junction bases not matched to a gene: 7. The CDR3 loop spans 14 amino acids. The CDR3 sequence: CASSLEGALGGYTF. Here the CDR3 DNA reads TGCGCCAGCAGCTTGGAGGGGGCACTCGGCGGCTACACCTTC. The full variable domain, with the rest looked up from reference TRBV5-1 and TRBJ1-2, is KAGVTQTPRYLIKTRGQQVTLSCSPISGHRSVSWYQQTPGQGLQFLFEYFSETQRNKGNFPGRFSGRQFSNSRSEMNVSTLELGDSALYLCASSLEGALGGYTFGSGTRLTVV.

The chain employs TRBV10-3 and TRBJ1-5; D perhaps matches TRBD1 (5 bases). This CDR3 is built from 13 residues. V was clipped by 5 bases and J by 5 bases, with 10 bases between them. Germline CDR1 and CDR2: ENHRY and SYGVKD. The CDR3 spells CAISTDSYQPQHF. The CDR3, as DNA: TGTGCCATCAGTACTGACAGTTATCAGCCCCAGCATTTT.

The chain employs TRBV5-4 and TRBJ1-2; a weak D match, TRBD1 (5 bases). From germline, CDR1 is SGHNT and CDR2 YYREEE (reference sequence). V was shortened by 2 bases and J by 2 bases, with 19 bases between the two germline ends. The CDR3 loop spans 17 amino acids. CDR3 protein: CASSLFTGSFLNYGYTF. CDR3 nucleotides: TGTGCCAGCAGCTTATTTACAGGTTCCTTTTTAAACTATGGCTACACCTTC.

This sequence joins TRBV6-5 and TRBJ2-1; the D gene is possibly TRBD1 (5 bases). The CDR3 is 13 amino acids. The germline V gene has CDR1 MNHEY and CDR2 SVGAGI. V was cut by 4 bases and J by 7 bases, with 11 bases left in between. CDR3 DNA sequence: TGTGCCAGCAGTTCTTTCGCAGGGAATGAGCAGTTCTTC. Its protein product is CASSSFAGNEQFF.

This chain links TRBV7-2 with TRBJ2-5; perhaps TRBD2 as D (6 bases). Trimming took off 7 bases at V and 5 bases at J, with 14 bases between the two ends. In germline, CDR1 is SGHTA, CDR2 FQGNSA. This CDR3 has 13 residues. The DNA for the CDR3 is TGTGCCAGCAAGTCGGGACTTTTGGAGACCCAGTACTTC. Protein sequence: CASKSGLLETQYF.

This chain links TRBV4-3 with TRBJ2-1; 13 positions match TRBD2. Germline CDR1 and CDR2: LGHNA and YSLEER. Trimming cost V 3 bases and J 2 bases; bases outside gene matches: 7. This CDR3 contains 18 residues. Written as DNA, the CDR3 is TGCGCCAGCAGCCAGGAGCCAGGACTAGCGGGGGCCTACAATGAGCAGTTCTTC. Amino acids: CASSQEPGLAGAYNEQFF.

Only a few counts were recorded for this clone. The chain carries TRBV19 and TRBJ2-1, with TRBD2 identical over 11 bases. Germline V lookup: CDR1 LNHDA, CDR2 SQIVND (reference sequence). The V gene end was trimmed by 4 bases and the J gene end by 6 bases; junction bases not matched to a gene: 2. This CDR3 is built from 14 residues. The CDR3 protein is CASSSLAGGNEQFF. DNA for the CDR3: TGTGCCAGTAGTAGCCTAGCGGGGGGCAATGAGCAGTTCTTC.

The chain combines TRBV6-5 with TRBJ1-5; 8 bases line up with TRBD1. The germline CDR1 and CDR2 sequences are MNHEY and SVGAGI. V was pared by 7 bases and J by 1 base, with 3 bases of the junction left unmatched. The length of the CDR3 is 14 residues. CDR3 DNA sequence: TGTGCCAGCAACAACAGGGGGAGCAATCAGCCCCAGCATTTT. This gives the protein CASNNRGSNQPQHF.

The gene calls are TRBV5-1 and TRBJ2-1; D remains unclear. Per germline, CDR1 SGHRS and CDR2 YFSETQ. The CDR3 spans 14 residues. Trimming removed 3 bases from V and 9 bases from J, with 16 bases in between. In DNA, the CDR3 is TGCGCCAGCAGCTCTACCTCCGTGGTTGGTGAGCAGTTCTTC. It yields the protein CASSSTSVVGEQFF.

The rearrangement joins TRBV9 to TRBJ2-3; 10 bases are a match to TRBD1. The CDR3 is 14 amino acids. Unmatched junction bases numbered 0, after V lost 0 bases and J lost 5 bases. Germline V gives CDR1 SGDLS, CDR2 YYNGEE. CDR3 in amino acids: CASSVGTGGDTQYF. The CDR3 DNA is TGTGCCAGCAGCGTAGGGACAGGGGGAGATACGCAGTATTTT.

The V gene is TRBV6-4, the J gene TRBJ2-2, with TRBD1 as a possible D gene (6 bases). Trimming cost V 6 bases and J 4 bases, with 12 bases left between them. Germline V lookup: CDR1 MRHNA, CDR2 SNTAGT. There are 14 residues in the CDR3. CDR3 sequence reads: CASRLQGGTGELFF. Written as DNA, the CDR3 is TGTGCCAGCAGACTACAGGGCGGCACCGGGGAGCTGTTTTTT.

This rearrangement joins TRBV7-2 to TRBJ1-1; 9 nucleotides match TRBD1. The CDR3 spans 14 residues. The trim removed 0 bases at V and 11 bases at J, leaving 7 bases unmatched. CDR1 and CDR2 (germline): SGHTA, FQGNSA. In nucleotides, the CDR3 is TGTGCCAGCAGCTTAGCCGGGACAGGGTCTCAGGCTTTCTTT. It codes for CASSLAGTGSQAFF.

This chain uses TRBV27 with TRBJ2-3; 13 nucleotides align to TRBD2. CDR3 size: 17 residues. Germline V gene data show CDR1 as MNHEY and CDR2 as SMNVEV (reference sequence). V lost 3 bases, J lost 0 bases, and 3 bases stayed unmatched. CDR3 amino acids: CASSFGLAGASTDTQYF. The CDR3 DNA is TGTGCCAGCAGTTTCGGACTAGCGGGGGCTAGCACAGATACGCAGTATTTT.

The chain combines TRBV5-1 with TRBJ2-3, with 7 nucleotides matching TRBD2. The CDR3 has 15 residues. Germline V CDR1 and CDR2: SGHRS, YFSETQ. J was trimmed by 3 bases and V by 2 bases; bases with no gene match: 6. The CDR3 here is CASSLLGLDTDTQYF. The CDR3 DNA is TGCGCCAGCAGCTTATTAGGACTAGATACAGATACGCAGTATTTT.

The chain uses TRBV6-2 or TRBV6-3 and TRBJ2-1; unclear D gene. The V and J ends lost 5 bases and 7 bases respectively, with 6 bases between them. Looked up from germline, CDR1 is MNHEY and CDR2 is SVGEGT. The CDR3 has 11 amino acids. The CDR3 spells CASSTRNEQFF. CDR3 nucleotide sequence: TGTGCCAGCAGTACACGAAATGAGCAGTTCTTC.

The chain couples TRBV2 to TRBJ1-1, with 9 nucleotides matching TRBD1. This CDR3 spans 13 amino acids. Germline loops: CDR1 SNHLY, CDR2 FYNNEI. The V and J ends lost 6 bases and 5 bases, in that order; junction bases with no gene match: 4. The CDR3, as DNA: TGTGCCAGCAGCCTACAGGGGGCAACTGAAGCTTTCTTT. Translated, it gives CASSLQGATEAFF.

The genes are TRBV6-5 and TRBJ2-1; TRBD2 matches 14 bases. The CDR3 extends over 15 amino acids. V lost 4 bases, J lost 7 bases, and 3 bases stayed unmatched. The germline V gene encodes CDR1 MNHEY and CDR2 SVGAGI. The CDR3 protein is CASSSGTSGGNEQFF. CDR3 in DNA: TGTGCCAGCAGTTCCGGGACTAGCGGGGGAAATGAGCAGTTCTTC.

This rearrangement joins TRBV5-1 to TRBJ1-5; 7 bases are a match to TRBD1. With 5 bases clipped from V and 6 bases from J, the junction kept 8 bases outside the gene matches. Germline assignment: CDR1 SGHRS and CDR2 YFSETQ. The CDR3 has 14 amino acids. The CDR3 DNA reads TGCGCCAGCAGGACCGACAGGGCGGGTCAGCCCCAGCATTTT. It is translated as CASRTDRAGQPQHF. The full variable domain, with the rest looked up from reference TRBV5-1 and TRBJ1-5, is KAGVTQTPRYLIKTRGQQVTLSCSPISGHRSVSWYQQTPGQGLQFLFEYFSETQRNKGNFPGRFSGRQFSNSRSEMNVSTLELGDSALYLCASRTDRAGQPQHFGDGTRLSIL.

The chain joins TRBV29-1 to TRBJ2-3; D remains unclear. From germline, CDR1 is SQVTM and CDR2 ANQGSEA. V gave up 7 bases and J gave up 1 base, with 3 bases separating them. The CDR3 has 10 amino acids. CDR3 sequence reads: CSAGTDTQYF. The CDR3 coding sequence is TGCAGCGCCGGCACAGATACGCAGTATTTT.

This chain connects TRBV5-1 to TRBJ2-3; 7 nucleotides align to TRBD2. Per germline, CDR1 SGHRS and CDR2 YFSETQ. The CDR3 contains 18 residues. The V and J ends lost 3 bases and 0 bases, in that order; junction bases with no gene match: 13. In DNA form, the CDR3 reads TGCGCCAGCAGCTCCAGGCCCCCCTACGGGGGGAGCACAGATACGCAGTATTTT. Its translation is CASSSRPPYGGSTDTQYF.

In its sample, this clone was seen once. The chain carries TRBV6-6 and TRBJ1-2; 9 bases align to TRBD1. After removal of 6 bases from V and 5 bases from J, the junction contained 7 bases not matched to a gene. CDR1 is MNHNY and CDR2 is SVGAGI in the germline V gene (reference sequence). The CDR3 has 14 residues. The CDR3 here is CASSSGTGIYGYTF. CDR3 bases: TGTGCCAGCAGCTCCGGGACAGGGATTTATGGCTACACCTTC.

The chain joins TRBV6-2 or TRBV6-3 to TRBJ2-1; D is perhaps TRBD1 (5 bases). This CDR3 is built from 16 residues. Trimming took 0 bases from V and 6 from J, leaving 15 bases between them. CDR1 and CDR2 (germline): MNHEY, SVGEGT. CDR3 coding DNA: TGTGCCAGCAGTTACTCTACAGGCTTAAAGGTCAATGAGCAGTTCTTC. Residues: CASSYSTGLKVNEQFF.

The J gene is TRBJ2-7, the V gene TRBV7-9, with 7 bases aligning to TRBD2. The CDR3 contains 15 residues. Unmatched junction bases numbered 14, after V lost 6 bases and J lost 6 bases. Per the germline V gene, CDR1 is SEHNR and CDR2 is FQNEAQ (reference sequence). Here the CDR3 DNA reads TGTGCCAGCAGTCCCGATCTAGCGGTATTTGGCGAGCAGTACGTC. The encoded protein is CASSPDLAVFGEQYV.

The chain links TRBV6-5 to TRBJ1-3; D remains unclear. This CDR3 contains 15 residues. CDR1 and CDR2 from the germline V gene are MNHEY and SVGAGI. Between the trimmed V and J ends, which lost 7 bases and 0 bases, there was a span of 13 bases. The CDR3 sequence: CASTPRHLSGNTIYF. The CDR3 DNA reads TGTGCCAGCACTCCCAGACACCTCTCTGGAAACACCATATATTTT.

This clone was observed a single time. This rearrangement joins TRBV30 to TRBJ1-2; D unresolved. Per the germline V gene, CDR1 is GTSNPN and CDR2 is SVGIG (reference sequence). This CDR3 region has 13 residues. Trimming shortened V by 5 bases and J by 8 bases, and 18 bases separated the two germline ends. CDR3 sequence (DNA): TGTGCCTGGGACTCCCGGCGGGGAACGGGCTACACCTTC. It specifies CAWDSRRGTGYTF.

This clone turned up a few times. V usage is TRBV18 and J usage is TRBJ1-1, with unresolved D. Germline lookup yields CDR1 KGHSH and CDR2 LQKENI. Trimming shortened V by 0 bases and J by 4 bases, and 12 bases separated the two germline ends. This CDR3 has 15 residues. CDR3 nucleotides: TGTGCCAGCTCACCACCCCCGAGGCAAACCACTGAAGCTTTCTTT. It specifies CASSPPPRQTTEAFF.

The chain joins TRBV10-1 to TRBJ2-2; TRBD2 matches 13 bases. The CDR3 length is 16 residues. Germline V gene sequence: CDR1 WNHNN, CDR2 SYGVQD (reference sequence). The V gene end was trimmed by 4 bases and the J gene end by 3 bases; junction bases not matched to a gene: 2. The CDR3 sequence is CASSGTSGGDTGELFF. CDR3 DNA sequence: TGCGCCAGCAGTGGAACTAGCGGGGGGGACACCGGGGAGCTGTTTTTT.